Detailed here is one TCR beta chain. There are many counts of this clonotype. The specificity of this receptor is unknown. No base quality values were provided; no much bigger clone lies one nucleotide off. The source of the sample is a study of blood T cells in healthy people across ages (dated by TCRdb to about 2015). General notes on the study: In model experiments, template switching captured roughly one uniquely barcoded TCR beta cDNA molecule for every two T cells. Using deep sequencing normalized with unique cDNA molecular identifiers, the study measured how TCR beta repertoire diversity changes with age. The donors were divided into four age groups: young (average about 15 years), middle-aged (about 40), aged (62) and long-lived (82). To avoid experimental bias, donors of different ages were randomly spread across the sequencing lanes. Using the same blood draw, the study looked at two additional independent replicas of 1 million unique cDNA reads for two donors, one aged 18 to 30 and the other aged 80 or older. Points the paper makes about the study in general: Total diversity estimates from one million sequenced T cells were considered lower bounds and underestimates. Observed TCR beta diversity per million T cells fell roughly linearly with age, and a significant reduction was already apparent by age roughly 40. Because the CMV infection status of the donors was unknown, age-related changes in expanded clonotypes may potentially have been confounded. There was a strong correlation between observed TCR beta diversity and the percentage of naive T cells measured by flow cytometry. Compared with the aged group, the long-lived group had more naive CD4+ T cells, fewer expanded clones and increased TCR diversity, a pattern suggesting age selection. Because profiling used bulk unsorted PBMCs, naive and antigen-experienced compartments could not be compared conclusively.

The approximately 39 donors, aged about 6 to 90 years, were systemically healthy Caucasian individuals from Russia. Ten milliliters of peripheral blood were drawn from each donor into EDTA-treated Vacutainer tubes. Ficoll-Paque density-gradient centrifugation was used to isolate PBMCs, with at least 6 million per sample. Trizol reagent was used to extract total RNA from the PBMCs, yielding at least 5.5 micrograms per sample. The percentages of naive CD45RAhigh/CD27high T cells were determined by flow cytometry on a PBMC aliquot from every donor. CDR1 is given as DFQATT and CDR2 as SNEGSKA, both from the germline V gene (reference sequence). The CDR3 starts with the cysteine, ends with the phenylalanine, and has 11 residues. Only CDR3 DNA remains: 33 bases, in frame from the first base. Libraries were built with 5' RACE. The sequencing machine was an Illumina HiSeq 2500. A second PCR of about 6 to 12 cycles was performed with a sample-barcoded 5' primer and a J-beta primer mix. A unique molecular identifier was introduced onto each TCR beta cDNA molecule by a template-switch 5' adaptor carrying 12 random nucleotides. Each sample yielded at least 3 million CDR3-containing paired-end reads. First-strand cDNA synthesis was performed from all RNA using the Mint cDNA synthesis kit, with priming by a TRBC-specific oligonucleotide. Following uracil-DNA glycosylase treatment, a first 18-cycle PCR with universal primers M1SS and BC2_uni_R was performed on all cDNA. The paper's processing steps were these. For normalization, 1 million high-quality reads were randomly selected from each sample, with every read carrying a distinct molecular identifier. Instead of being binned into consensus sequences, reads that shared molecular identifiers were thrown out. CDR3 identification, clonotype clustering and error correction used MiTCR with a Q25 quality threshold and the strictest error-elimination algorithm. A nonparametric unseen species model using Euler transformation provided a lower-bound estimate of total TCR beta diversity. The raw public reads went through TCRdb reprocessing: fastp at Q25, MiXCR clone calling, in-frame beta chains kept. One record per CDR3 amino acid sequence lists the most common genes and DNA. The V and J calls come from TCRdb's annotation, not from the publication. Counted in this sample were hundreds of thousands of distinct CDR3 sequences; 56% of them appeared once. Approximately 24% of the sample lies in the top ten.

The sample consisted of blood. This receptor chain uses TRBV20-1 and TRBJ1-2, with no confident D gene call. The receptor was derived from a man aged 40-55 years in good health. CDR3 reads: CSFSLFPGYTF. The DNA sequence reads TGCAGCTTTTCTTTATTCCCCGGCTACACCTTC.